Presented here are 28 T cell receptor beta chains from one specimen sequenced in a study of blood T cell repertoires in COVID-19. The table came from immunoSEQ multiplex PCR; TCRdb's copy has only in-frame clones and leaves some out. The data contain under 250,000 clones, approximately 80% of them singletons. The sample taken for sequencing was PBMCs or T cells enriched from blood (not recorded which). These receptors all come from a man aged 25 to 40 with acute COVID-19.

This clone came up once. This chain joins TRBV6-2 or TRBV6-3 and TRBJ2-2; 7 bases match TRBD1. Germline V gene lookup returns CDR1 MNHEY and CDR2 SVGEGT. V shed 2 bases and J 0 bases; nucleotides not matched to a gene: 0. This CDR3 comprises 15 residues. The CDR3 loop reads CASSYTGANTGELFF. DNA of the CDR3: TGTGCCAGCAGTTACACAGGGGCGAACACCGGGGAGCTGTTTTTT.

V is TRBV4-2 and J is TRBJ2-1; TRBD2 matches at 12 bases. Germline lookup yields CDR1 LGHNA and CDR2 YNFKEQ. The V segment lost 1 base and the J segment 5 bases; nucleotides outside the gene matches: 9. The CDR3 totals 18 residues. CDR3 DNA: TGTGCCAGCAGCCAAGCTACCGTCGGACTAGCGGGAAACAATGAGCAGTTCTTC. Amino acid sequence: CASSQATVGLAGNNEQFF.

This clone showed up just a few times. In nucleotides, the CDR3 is TGCAGCGTCCTATTCGACTATGGCTACACCTTC. It specifies CSVLFDYGYTF. This chain joins TRBV29-1 and TRBJ1-2; unclear D gene. In germline, CDR1 is SQVTM, CDR2 ANQGSEA. Trimming removed 6 bases at V and 3 bases at J, with 8 bases between. CDR3 length: 11 amino acids. The complete variable domain, with remaining parts taken from reference TRBV29-1 and TRBJ1-2, reads SAVISQKPSRDICQRGTSLTIQCQVDSQVTMMFWYRQQPGQSLTLIATANQGSEATYESGFVIDKFPISRPNLTFSTLTVSNMSPEDSSIYLCSVLFDYGYTFGSGTRLTVV.

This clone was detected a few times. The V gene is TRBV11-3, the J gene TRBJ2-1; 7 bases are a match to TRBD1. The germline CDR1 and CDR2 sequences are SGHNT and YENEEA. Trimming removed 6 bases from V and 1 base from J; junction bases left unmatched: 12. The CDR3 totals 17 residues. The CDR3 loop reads CASSLTGFVGSYNEQFF. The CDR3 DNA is TGTGCCAGCAGTTTGACAGGGTTTGTGGGGTCCTACAATGAGCAGTTCTTC.

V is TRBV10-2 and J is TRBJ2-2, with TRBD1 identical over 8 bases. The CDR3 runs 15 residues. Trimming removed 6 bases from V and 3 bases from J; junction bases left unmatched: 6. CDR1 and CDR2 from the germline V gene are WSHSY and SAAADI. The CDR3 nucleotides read TGCGCCAGCAGGGCGGACAGGGTGTACACCGGGGAGCTGTTTTTT. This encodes CASRADRVYTGELFF.

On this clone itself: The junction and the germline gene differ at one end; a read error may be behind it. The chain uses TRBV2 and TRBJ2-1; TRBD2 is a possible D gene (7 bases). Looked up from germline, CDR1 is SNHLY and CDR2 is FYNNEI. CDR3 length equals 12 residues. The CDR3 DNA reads TGTGCCAGCATTAGAGGGGGGGGTCTGTCGGTCTTC. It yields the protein CASIRGGGLSVF.

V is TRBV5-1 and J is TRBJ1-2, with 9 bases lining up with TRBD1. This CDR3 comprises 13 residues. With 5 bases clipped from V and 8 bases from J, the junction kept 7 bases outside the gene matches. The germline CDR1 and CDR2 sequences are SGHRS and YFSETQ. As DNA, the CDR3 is TGCGCCAGCAGTACGACAGGGGGAGACGGCTACACCTTC. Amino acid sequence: CASSTTGGDGYTF.

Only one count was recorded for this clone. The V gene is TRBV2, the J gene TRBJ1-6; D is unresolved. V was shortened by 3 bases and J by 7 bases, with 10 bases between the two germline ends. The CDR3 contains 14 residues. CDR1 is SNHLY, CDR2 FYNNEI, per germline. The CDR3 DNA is TGTGCCAGCAGTGAGACCTCGGGAAATTCACCCCTCCACTTT. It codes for CASSETSGNSPLHF.

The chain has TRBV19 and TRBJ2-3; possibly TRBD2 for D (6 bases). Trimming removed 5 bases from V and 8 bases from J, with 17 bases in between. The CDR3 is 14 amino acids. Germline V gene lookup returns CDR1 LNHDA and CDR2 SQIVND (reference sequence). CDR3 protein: CASSVYSTAGTQYF. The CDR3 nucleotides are TGTGCCAGTAGTGTTTATTCGACAGCGGGTACGCAGTATTTT.

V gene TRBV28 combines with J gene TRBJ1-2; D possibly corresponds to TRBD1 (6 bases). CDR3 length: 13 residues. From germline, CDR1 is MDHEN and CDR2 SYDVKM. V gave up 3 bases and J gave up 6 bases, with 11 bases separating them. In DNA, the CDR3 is TGTGCCAGCAGTTTGGGGGCGCAGGATGGCTACACCTTC. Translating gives CASSLGAQDGYTF.

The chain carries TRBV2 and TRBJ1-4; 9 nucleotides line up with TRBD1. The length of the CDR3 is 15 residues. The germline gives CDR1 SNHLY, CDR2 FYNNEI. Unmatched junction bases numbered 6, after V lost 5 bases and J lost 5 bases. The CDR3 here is CASSMGQGQNEKLFF. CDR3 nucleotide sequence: TGTGCCAGCAGTATGGGACAGGGCCAAAATGAAAAACTGTTTTTT. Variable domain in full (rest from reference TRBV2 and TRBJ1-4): EPEVTQTPSHQVTQMGQEVILRCVPISNHLYFYWYRQILGQKVEFLVSFYNNEISEKSEIFDDQFSVERPDGSNFTLKIRSTKLEDSAMYFCASSMGQGQNEKLFFGSGTQLSVL.

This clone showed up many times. CDR3 amino acids: CASSLPAGYGYTF. Here the CDR3 DNA reads TGTGCCAGCAGCCTCCCGGCAGGGTATGGCTACACCTTC. The V and J genes are TRBV5-6 and TRBJ1-2; tentative D call: TRBD1 (5 bases). Germline-derived CDR1 and CDR2 are SGHDT and YYEEEE. This CDR3 is built from 13 residues. V lost 4 bases and J lost 5, with 12 bases in between.

The CDR3 loop reads CASSSGTVSGNTIYF. CDR3 coding DNA: TGTGCCAGCAGCTCTGGGACAGTCTCTGGAAACACCATATATTTT. The V call is TRBV11-2, the J call TRBJ1-3, with 7 positions matching TRBD1. Trimming took 4 bases from V and 0 from J; bases not matched to a gene: 3. This CDR3 has 15 amino acids. The germline gives CDR1 SGHAT, CDR2 FQNNGV. The variable domain in full, completed from reference TRBV11-2 and TRBJ1-3, reads EAGVAQSPRYKIIEKRQSVAFWCNPISGHATLYWYQQILGQGPKLLIQFQNNGVVDDSQLPKDRFSAERLKGVDSTLKIQPAKLEDSAVYLCASSSGTVSGNTIYFGEGSWLTVV.

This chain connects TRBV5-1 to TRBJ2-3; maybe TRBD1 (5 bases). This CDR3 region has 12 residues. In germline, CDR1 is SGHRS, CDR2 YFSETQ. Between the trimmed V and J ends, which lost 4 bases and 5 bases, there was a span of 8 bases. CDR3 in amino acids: CASSPGKDTQYF. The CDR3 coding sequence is TGCGCCAGCAGCCCAGGGAAAGATACGCAGTATTTT.

In DNA, the CDR3 is TGTGCCAGCAGTGAAGCGAGGACTAGCGGGGGGATCCAGTACTTC. It is translated as CASSEARTSGGIQYF. The chain combines TRBV6-1 with TRBJ2-5; 14 nucleotides agree with TRBD2. V shed 0 bases and J 10 bases; nucleotides not matched to a gene: 4. The CDR3 covers 15 residues. Germline V lookup: CDR1 MNHNS, CDR2 SASEGT.

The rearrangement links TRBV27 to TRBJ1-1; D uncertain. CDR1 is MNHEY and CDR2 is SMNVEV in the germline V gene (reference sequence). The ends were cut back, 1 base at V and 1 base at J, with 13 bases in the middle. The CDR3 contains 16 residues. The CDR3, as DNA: TGTGCCAGCAGTTTATTAGGGCCGAGCGGGAACACTGAAGCTTTCTTT. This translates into CASSLLGPSGNTEAFF.

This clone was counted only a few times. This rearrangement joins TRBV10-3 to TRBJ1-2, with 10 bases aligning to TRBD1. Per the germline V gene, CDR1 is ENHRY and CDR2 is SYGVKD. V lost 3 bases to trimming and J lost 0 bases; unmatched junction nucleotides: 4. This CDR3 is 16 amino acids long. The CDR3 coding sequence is TGTGCCATCAGTGATTCGGGACAGGGGCCTAACTATGGCTACACCTTC. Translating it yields CAISDSGQGPNYGYTF.

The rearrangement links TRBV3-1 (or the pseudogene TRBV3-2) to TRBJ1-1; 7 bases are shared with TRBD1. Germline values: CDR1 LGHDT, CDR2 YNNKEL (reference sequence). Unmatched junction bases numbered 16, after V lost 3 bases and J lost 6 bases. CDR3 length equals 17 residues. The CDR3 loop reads CASSHDVGQAFSSEAFF. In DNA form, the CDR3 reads TGTGCCAGCAGCCACGATGTAGGACAGGCCTTTAGTTCTGAAGCTTTCTTT.

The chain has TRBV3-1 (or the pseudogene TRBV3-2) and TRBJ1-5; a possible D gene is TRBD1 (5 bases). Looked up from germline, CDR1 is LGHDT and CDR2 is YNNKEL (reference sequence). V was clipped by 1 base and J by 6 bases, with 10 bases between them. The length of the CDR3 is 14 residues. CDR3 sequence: CASSQGGDGQPQHF. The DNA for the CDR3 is TGTGCCAGCAGCCAAGGGGGGGATGGTCAGCCCCAGCATTTT.

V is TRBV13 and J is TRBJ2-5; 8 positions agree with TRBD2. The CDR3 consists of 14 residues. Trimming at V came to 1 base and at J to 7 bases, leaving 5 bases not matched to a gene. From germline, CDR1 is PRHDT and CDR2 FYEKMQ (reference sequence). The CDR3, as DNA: TGTGCCAGCAGCTTAGCGGGGGGGCATGTGACCCAGTACTTC. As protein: CASSLAGGHVTQYF.

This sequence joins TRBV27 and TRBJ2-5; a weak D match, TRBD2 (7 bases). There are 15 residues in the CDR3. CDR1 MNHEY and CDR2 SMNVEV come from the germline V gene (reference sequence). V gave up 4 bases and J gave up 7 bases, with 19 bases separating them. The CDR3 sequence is CASSSGGGGRPTQYF. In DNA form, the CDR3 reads TGTGCCAGCAGTTCTGGAGGGGGGGGCCGGCCGACCCAGTACTTC.

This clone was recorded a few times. CDR3 loop: CASSLVFRDRVLAKNIQYF. CDR3 nucleotides: TGTGCCAGCAGCTTGGTATTTAGGGACAGGGTCCTAGCCAAAAACATTCAGTACTTC. The V and J genes are TRBV5-5 and TRBJ2-4; 9 positions agree with TRBD1. Losses at the gene ends were 0 bases for V and 0 bases for J; bases not matched to a gene: 10. Per the germline V gene, CDR1 is SGHKS and CDR2 is YYEKEE (reference sequence). The CDR3 consists of 19 residues.

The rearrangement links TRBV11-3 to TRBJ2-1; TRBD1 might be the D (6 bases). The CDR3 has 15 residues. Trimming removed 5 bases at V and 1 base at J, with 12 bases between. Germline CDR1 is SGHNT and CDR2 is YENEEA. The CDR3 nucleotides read TGTGCCAGCAGCCCTCCGGGACATTCCTACAATGAGCAGTTCTTC. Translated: CASSPPGHSYNEQFF.

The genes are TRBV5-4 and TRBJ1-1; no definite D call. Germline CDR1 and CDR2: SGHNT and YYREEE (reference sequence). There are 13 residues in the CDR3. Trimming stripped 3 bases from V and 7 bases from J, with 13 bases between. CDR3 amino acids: CASSSGDRGEAFF. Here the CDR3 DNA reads TGTGCCAGCAGCTCCGGAGATCGAGGTGAAGCTTTCTTT.

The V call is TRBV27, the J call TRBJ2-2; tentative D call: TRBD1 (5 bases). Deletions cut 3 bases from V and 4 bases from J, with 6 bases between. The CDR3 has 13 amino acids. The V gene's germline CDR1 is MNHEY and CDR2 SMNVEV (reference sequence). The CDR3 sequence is CASSFRGTGELFF. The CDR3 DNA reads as TGTGCCAGCAGTTTTAGGGGCACCGGGGAGCTGTTTTTT.

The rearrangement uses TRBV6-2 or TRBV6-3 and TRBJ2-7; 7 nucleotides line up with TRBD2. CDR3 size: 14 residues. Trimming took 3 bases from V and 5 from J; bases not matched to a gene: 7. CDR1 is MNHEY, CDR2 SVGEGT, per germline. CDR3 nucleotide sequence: TGTGCCAGCAGTTATGGTAGCGGGCCCCACGAGCAGTACTTC. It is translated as CASSYGSGPHEQYF.

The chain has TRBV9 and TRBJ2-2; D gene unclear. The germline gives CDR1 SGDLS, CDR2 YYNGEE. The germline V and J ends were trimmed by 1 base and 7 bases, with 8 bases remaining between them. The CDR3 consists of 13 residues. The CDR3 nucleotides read TGTGCCAGCAGCGTATCTCTCGGCGGGGAGCTGTTTTTT. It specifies CASSVSLGGELFF.

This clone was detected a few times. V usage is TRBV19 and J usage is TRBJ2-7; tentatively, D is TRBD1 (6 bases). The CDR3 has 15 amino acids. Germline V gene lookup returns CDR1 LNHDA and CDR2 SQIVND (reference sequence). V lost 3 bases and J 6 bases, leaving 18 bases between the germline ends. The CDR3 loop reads CASSISRDTTREQYF. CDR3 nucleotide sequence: TGTGCCAGTAGTATTTCGAGGGACACCACGCGCGAGCAGTACTTC.